The rows below give T cell receptor beta chains drawn from one sample of a study of T cell responses to AZD1222 COVID-19 vaccine. Measured with immunoSEQ multiplex PCR; TCRdb has only the in-frame clones, and not every one. This sample yields about 120,000 clones, of which over 75% are seen a single time; 6% to 8% belongs to the top ten. The source material was peripheral blood, sampled on day 0 of AZD1222 vaccination. The source of these receptors is an adult in good health. The CDR3 runs from the conserved cysteine through the conserved F or W.

V: TRBV6-1
J: TRBJ2-3
CDR3: CASSEAPRGLAGKTSTDTQYF

V: TRBV3-1/TRBV3-2
J: TRBJ1-1
CDR3: CASSQAQGWTEAFF

V: TRBV6-2/TRBV6-3
J: TRBJ1-4
CDR3: CASSSTGTLSEKLFF

V: TRBV2
J: TRBJ1-2
CDR3: CASSSRQLNYGYTF

V: TRBV30
J: TRBJ1-1
CDR3: CASIRDRVGEAFF

V: TRBV27
J: TRBJ2-7
CDR3: CASSLGWEGLYEQYF

V: TRBV19
J: TRBJ1-6
CDR3: CASSIKDRGNSPLHF

V: TRBV27
J: TRBJ1-1
CDR3: CASSLQPGQGNTEAFF

V: TRBV11-3
J: TRBJ1-1
CDR3: CASSPGTDRAEAFF

V: TRBV6-2/TRBV6-3
J: TRBJ2-4
CDR3: CASSYGRGFAKNIQYF

V: TRBV14
J: TRBJ2-5
CDR3: CASSPRTGGETQYF

V: TRBV19
J: TRBJ2-7
CDR3: CASGAGGHEQYF

V: TRBV5-8
J: TRBJ2-2
CDR3: CASSSNHGGLGNTGELFF

V: TRBV5-1
J: TRBJ2-2
CDR3: CASSLAVPNTGELFF

V: TRBV7-6
J: TRBJ2-7
CDR3: CASSPGGPGEQYF

V: TRBV3-1/TRBV3-2
J: TRBJ1-4
CDR3: CASSGQGTNEKLFF

V: TRBV5-4
J: TRBJ2-1
CDR3: CASSGKTSGSGNEQFF

V: TRBV7-2
J: TRBJ2-7
CDR3: CASSTQGLTYEQYF

V: TRBV19
J: TRBJ1-5
CDR3: CASSRVRQQYSNQPQHF

V: TRBV6-5
J: TRBJ2-7
CDR3: CASRLQGRSYEQYF

V: TRBV3-1/TRBV3-2
J: TRBJ1-6
CDR3: CASSHGQGLGSPLHF

V: TRBV5-1
J: TRBJ2-7
CDR3: CASSFDRPTYEQYF

V: TRBV5-4
J: TRBJ2-7
CDR3: CASSRAGVLYEQYF

V: TRBV5-1
J: TRBJ1-4
CDR3: CASSPGTGATNEKLFF

V: TRBV2
J: TRBJ2-7
CDR3: CASRDRGLAGEQYF

V: TRBV3-1/TRBV3-2
J: TRBJ1-5
CDR3: CASSQRHSNQPQHF

V: TRBV10-2
J: TRBJ2-7
CDR3: CASSEPQGGEQYF

V: TRBV2
J: TRBJ2-2
CDR3: CASSVGRANTGELFF

V: TRBV28
J: TRBJ1-2
CDR3: CASRPGQSYGYTF

V: TRBV10-3
J: TRBJ1-6
CDR3: CAIGPEDRTLSPLHF

V: TRBV6-5
J: TRBJ1-5
CDR3: CASGRESNQPQHF

V: TRBV4-1
J: TRBJ1-6
CDR3: CASSQEKGPLHF

V: TRBV24-1
J: TRBJ1-5
CDR3: CATSPPRQPQHF

V: TRBV7-2
J: TRBJ2-3
CDR3: CASSVLIAGGLPSTDTQYF

V: TRBV10-1
J: TRBJ1-1
CDR3: CASSKMSKGRGPTEAFF

V: TRBV15
J: TRBJ2-2
CDR3: CATSRDSGGLNTGELFF

V: TRBV5-1
J: TRBJ1-2
CDR3: CASSLVDRGEYGYTF

V: TRBV2
J: TRBJ2-1
CDR3: CASSDEYNEQFF

V: TRBV7-9
J: TRBJ1-5
CDR3: CASSLGTGSNQPQHF

V: TRBV2
J: TRBJ1-3
CDR3: CASNPAGSGNTIYF

V: TRBV3-1/TRBV3-2
J: TRBJ1-3
CDR3: CASSPHAGGSSGNTIYF

V: TRBV9
J: TRBJ2-7
CDR3: CASSAGGTGFNEQYF

V: TRBV30
J: TRBJ1-2
CDR3: CAWSPDGNYGYTF

V: TRBV30
J: TRBJ1-3
CDR3: CAWMPGNTIYF

V: TRBV4-2
J: TRBJ1-2
CDR3: CASSQGSTGTNYGYTF

V: TRBV6-1
J: TRBJ2-7
CDR3: CASSEGTSGSYEQYF

V: TRBV2
J: TRBJ2-7
CDR3: CASSEATQRGHEQYF

V: TRBV28
J: TRBJ1-2
CDR3: CASSVRTFNYGYTF

V: TRBV7-9
J: TRBJ2-5
CDR3: CASSQRTSVETQYF